This T cell receptor beta chain stems from a study of blood T cell repertoires in COVID-19 (dated by TCRdb to about 2020). Looking at the study overall: Samples from collaborators originated in the United States, Italy and Spain and spanned both the acute and convalescent phases of COVID-19. A de-identified subject ID, COVID-19 status, age in years and sex were almost always included in the sample metadata. The dataset comprised deeply sampled blood TCRbeta repertoires from subjects exposed to, actively infected with, or recovered from COVID-19. Where available, HLA class I and class II types were taken from metadata supplied by the sample provider and were not determined by assay-based typing. Samples were obtained from the ongoing ImmuneRACE study (first 160 participants) and from about 1,300 subjects provided by 6 global collaborators. The prospective study material was composed of cDNA or gDNA derived from T cells, B-cell-depleted T cells, or PBMCs. The repertoires were made available in a free public database intended to serve as a resource for research on the immune response to SARS-CoV-2. Results the study describes overall, beyond this receptor: How much clinical and demographic metadata was included differed by source and by participant, and the metadata was provided uncurated.

Concerning this clone: No antigen is known for it. One base away there is no much larger clone; base qualities are not given.

TCRbeta CDR3 regions were amplified from genomic DNA using the immunoSEQ Assay, a bias-controlled multiplex PCR. The authors' analysis ran thus. The number of nucleated cells in each sample was estimated by amplification of reference gene primers within the assay. Sequence reads were collapsed and filtered to measure the absolute abundance of every unique TCRbeta CDR3 rearrangement. Productive Simpson clonality was computed per sample as the square root of Simpson's diversity index over productive rearrangements. The immuneACCESS repertoire file appears here via TCRdb, limited to in-frame rearrangements. These files lack a portion of the clones; in checked studies, under half of the deficit traces to unresolved V genes, and the cause of the others is not known. That table is the source of V, J and clone size, and D and trimming were worked out from the DNA. For this sample the table gives about 210,000 clones, of which around 80% were detected only once. Approximately 8% of the sample belongs to the ten largest clones.

The CDR3 runs 14 amino acids, cysteine and phenylalanine included. The retained sequence is limited to the CDR3, 42 bases, with the frame set at the first base. According to the germline V gene, CDR1 reads SNHLY and CDR2 reads FYNNEI. V is reduced by 8 bases and J by 2 bases, leaving a spacing of 14 bases between them. In Seattle, one collaborating source enrolled patients while the infection was active and tracked those patients longitudinally over the course of disease. The collaborating institutions used their own protocols to collect whole blood in K2EDTA tubes. For TCRbeta analysis, collaborators shipped samples in one of three forms: frozen whole blood, isolated PBMCs, or DNA extracted from either of those sample types.

In this chain, TRBV2 is recombined with TRBJ2-3; possibly the D gene is TRBD2, per 7 matching bases. Sequencing used peripheral blood. The TCR comes from a woman aged 80 or older with COVID-19, enrolled during active disease. The DNA sequence is as follows: TGTGCCAGCTCAAGGGGGGGCCTCACAGATACGCAGTATTTT. Translated, this gives CASSRGGLTDTQYF.